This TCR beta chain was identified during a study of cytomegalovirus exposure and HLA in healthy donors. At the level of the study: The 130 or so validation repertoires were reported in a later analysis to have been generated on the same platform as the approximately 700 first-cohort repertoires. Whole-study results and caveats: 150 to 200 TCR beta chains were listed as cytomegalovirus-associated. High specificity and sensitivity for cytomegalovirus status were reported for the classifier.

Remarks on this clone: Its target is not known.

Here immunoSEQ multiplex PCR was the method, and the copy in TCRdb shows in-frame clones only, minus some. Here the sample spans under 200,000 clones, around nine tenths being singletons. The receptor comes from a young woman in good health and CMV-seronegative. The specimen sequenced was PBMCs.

In nucleotides, the CDR3 is TGCACCAGCAGTTCTTTCCAAAAACTAAACCGATCAAGGACCTACAATGAGCAGTTCTTC. This translates into CTSSSFQKLNRSRTYNEQFF. The rearrangement joins TRBV1 to TRBJ2-1; TRBD2 is the table's D call and was not checked against the DNA. TRBV1 is listed as a pseudogene. CDR3 size: 20 residues.